Shown below are 22 T cell receptor beta chains from a single sample sequenced in a study of shared clonotypes between healthy human individuals. Sequenced by immunoSEQ multiplex PCR; TCRdb stores in-frame clones only, minus some. The sample has over a million clones; roughly 75% are singletons. The specimen sequenced was memory CD4+ T cells sorted from blood. Subset given: CD45RA-negative fraction. Receptors originate from a man aged 18 to 35 in good health.

V and J are TRBV28 and TRBJ2-2; D gene ambiguous. The germline gives CDR1 MDHEN, CDR2 SYDVKM. The V gene lost 8 bases and the J gene lost 0 bases, with 16 bases spanning the gap. This CDR3 comprises 16 residues. The DNA for the CDR3 is TGTGCCAGCTGGGCGCAGACCACCTCGAACACCGGGGAGCTGTTTTTT. It yields the protein CASWAQTTSNTGELFF. Based on the CDR3 plus reference TRBV28 and TRBJ2-2, the full variable domain is DVKVTQSSRYLVKRTGEKVFLECVQDMDHENMFWYRQDPGLGLRLIYFSYDVKMKEKGDIPEGYSVSREKKERFSLILESASTNQTSMYLCASWAQTTSNTGELFFGEGSRLTVL.

This chain connects TRBV9 to TRBJ2-2; possible D gene TRBD2, 5 bases. Per germline, CDR1 SGDLS and CDR2 YYNGEE. The CDR3 runs 13 residues. V was clipped by 4 bases and J by 7 bases, with 11 bases between them. The CDR3 loop reads CASSIATIGELFF. In DNA, the CDR3 is TGTGCCAGCAGCATAGCGACTATCGGGGAGCTGTTTTTT.

This chain uses TRBV21-1 with TRBJ1-4. TRBV21-1 is a pseudogene locus. The CDR3 is 15 residues long. CDR3: CASRVGGLDNEKLFF. As DNA, the CDR3 is TGTGCCAGCAGAGTTGGGGGGCTTGATAATGAAAAACTGTTTTTT.

This clone has just a few counts. Other DNA sequences within the sample encode an identical CDR3. The CDR3 region is CASSAGGGAYNEQFF. The CDR3 DNA reads TGTGCCAGCAGCGCTGGCGGGGGTGCCTACAATGAGCAGTTCTTC. This chain joins TRBV9 and TRBJ2-1, with 7 bases aligning to TRBD2. The germline CDR1 and CDR2 sequences are SGDLS and YYNGEE. V gave up 3 bases and J gave up 2 bases; unmatched junction bases: 5. The CDR3 runs to 15 residues.

The V and J genes are TRBV21-1 and TRBJ2-1; the DNA was not used to check the table's D call, TRBD1. TRBV21-1 is flagged as a pseudogene. The CDR3 runs 14 residues. CDR3 residues: CASSSRDNYNEQFF. CDR3 DNA sequence: TGTGCCAGCAGCAGCCGGGACAACTACAATGAGCAGTTCTTC.

The gene calls are TRBV5-1 and TRBJ2-1; D might be TRBD1 (5 bases). This CDR3 contains 15 residues. Trimming removed 4 bases from V and 3 bases from J, with 14 bases in between. Per germline, CDR1 SGHRS and CDR2 YFSETQ. CDR3: CASSPDSTFYNEQFF. DNA of the CDR3: TGCGCCAGCAGCCCCGACAGCACATTCTACAATGAGCAGTTCTTC.

The gene calls are TRBV6-6 and TRBJ2-7; D might be TRBD1 or TRBD2, each matching 6 bases. This CDR3 contains 15 residues. Deletions cut 7 bases from V and 1 base from J, with 17 bases between. Germline V CDR1 and CDR2: MNHNY, SVGAGI (reference sequence). This chain's CDR3 is CASKVGGPVSYEQYF. CDR3 nucleotide sequence: TGTGCCAGCAAGGTGGGGGGCCCCGTATCCTACGAGCAGTACTTC.

The rearrangement links TRBV11-2 to TRBJ2-7; 9 positions agree with TRBD1. The CDR3 spans 16 residues. CDR1 and CDR2 from the germline V gene are SGHAT and FQNNGV. V lost 1 base, J lost 6 bases, and 10 bases stayed unmatched. As DNA, the CDR3 is TGTGCCAGCAGCTTAGTAGGTTTTTTGACAGGGGGCGAGCAGTACTTC. Its protein product is CASSLVGFLTGGEQYF.

This sequence joins TRBV6-5 and TRBJ2-7; D perhaps matches TRBD2 (5 bases). The V and J ends lost 5 bases and 2 bases respectively, with 13 bases between them. The germline gives CDR1 MNHEY, CDR2 SVGAGI. This CDR3 is 14 amino acids long. DNA for the CDR3: TGTGCCAGCAGTCTATCCGGGATTGCCTACGAGCAGTACTTC. Translating gives CASSLSGIAYEQYF.

The chain combines TRBV7-2 with TRBJ2-5; D not certain. The germline CDR1 and CDR2 sequences are SGHTA and FQGNSA. The CDR3 is 13 residues long. V lost 5 bases, J lost 4 bases, and 11 bases lay in between. The CDR3: CASSLGSTETQYF. As DNA, the CDR3 is TGTGCCAGCAGCCTCGGGTCGACAGAGACCCAGTACTTC.

The chain combines TRBV30 with TRBJ1-1; 7 bases agree with TRBD1. This CDR3 comprises 15 residues. J gave up 6 bases and V 2 bases, and 12 bases lay outside the gene matches. Germline V gene lookup returns CDR1 GTSNPN and CDR2 SVGIG (reference sequence). The DNA of the CDR3 is TGTGCCTGGAGTAACGAGCGACAGGGATACCCTGAAGCTTTCTTT. The encoded protein is CAWSNERQGYPEAFF.

The rearrangement joins TRBV5-4 to TRBJ2-1; 9 bases fit TRBD2. The V segment lost 1 base and the J segment 6 bases; nucleotides outside the gene matches: 8. The CDR3 covers 16 residues. The germline V gene encodes CDR1 SGHNT and CDR2 YYREEE (reference sequence). CDR3 residues: CASSLSRSSGTNEQFF. The CDR3 bases are TGTGCCAGCAGCTTGTCCCGGTCTAGCGGGACCAATGAGCAGTTCTTC.

V gene TRBV10-3 combines with J gene TRBJ2-5; 12 bases align to TRBD1. With 4 bases clipped from V and 4 bases from J, the junction kept 19 bases outside the gene matches. The germline V gene has CDR1 ENHRY and CDR2 SYGVKD. The CDR3 sequence is 20 residues long. CDR3 in amino acids: CAISGHPRDRGQGGRETQYF. DNA for the CDR3: TGTGCCATCAGTGGACATCCCCGGGACAGGGGGCAAGGGGGTCGAGAGACCCAGTACTTC.

In DNA, the CDR3 is TGTGCCAGCAGCTTATGGGTCGGCCTTACTAACTATGGCTACACCTTC. It specifies CASSLWVGLTNYGYTF. This sequence joins TRBV7-9 and TRBJ1-2; D gene uncertain. The germline V gene has CDR1 SEHNR and CDR2 FQNEAQ (reference sequence). There are 16 residues in the CDR3. Trimming took 2 bases from V and 0 from J, leaving 13 bases between them.

The V and J genes are TRBV7-2 and TRBJ2-1; D ambiguous. The CDR3 loop spans 14 amino acids. Germline CDR1 is SGHTA and CDR2 is FQGNSA. The V gene lost 0 bases and the J gene lost 8 bases, with 11 bases spanning the gap. CDR3 amino acids: CASSLAPSLDEQFF. The CDR3 nucleotides read TGTGCCAGCAGCTTAGCTCCGAGTCTTGATGAGCAGTTCTTC.

V is TRBV2 and J is TRBJ2-7; D is unclear. The ends were cut back, 4 bases at V and 5 bases at J, with 3 bases in the middle. The CDR3 spans 10 residues. Germline loops: CDR1 SNHLY, CDR2 FYNNEI. In DNA, the CDR3 is TGTGCCAGCAGTGGTAACGAGCAGTACTTC. Protein product: CASSGNEQYF.

The chain recombines TRBV5-1 with TRBJ2-5; TRBD2 agrees at 9 bases. The V and J ends lost 6 bases and 11 bases, in that order; junction bases with no gene match: 17. CDR1 and CDR2 (germline): SGHRS, YFSETQ. The length of the CDR3 is 15 residues. The CDR3 spells CASTLRAGGPGEQYF. Here the CDR3 DNA reads TGCGCCAGCACTTTAAGGGCGGGAGGGCCCGGGGAGCAGTACTTC.

The V and J genes are TRBV5-4 and TRBJ1-1, with 7 bases that match TRBD1. V shed 4 bases, J shed 0 bases, and the junction held 9 bases outside the gene matches. Per germline, CDR1 SGHNT and CDR2 YYREEE (reference sequence). The CDR3 is made up of 16 amino acids. CDR3 bases: TGTGCCAGCAGCGCCCCCGGGACAGCAATGAACACTGAAGCTTTCTTT. Translation gives CASSAPGTAMNTEAFF.

J is TRBJ2-5 and V is TRBV5-1; the D gene could be TRBD1 or TRBD2 (5 bases each). This CDR3 contains 14 residues. From germline, CDR1 is SGHRS and CDR2 YFSETQ. V was clipped by 3 bases and J by 2 bases, with 11 bases between them. Written as DNA, the CDR3 is TGCGCCAGCAGCTCCCAGGGACCACAAGAGACCCAGTACTTC. This gives the protein CASSSQGPQETQYF.

The chain links TRBV28 to TRBJ2-7; D might be TRBD2 (5 bases). The ends were cut back, 5 bases at V and 7 bases at J, with 24 bases in the middle. The germline CDR1 and CDR2 sequences are MDHEN and SYDVKM. The CDR3 contains 16 residues. The CDR3 reads CASSPSDGVPSREQYF. The DNA for the CDR3 is TGTGCCAGCAGTCCATCAGACGGGGTCCCCTCGAGGGAGCAGTACTTC.

This clone was seen only a few times. This specimen includes other DNA sequences encoding the same CDR3. The V and J genes are TRBV7-9 and TRBJ2-2; TRBD1 aligns across 7 bases. V lost 0 bases and J lost 5; bases outside the gene matches: 3. The CDR3 runs 15 residues. Germline values: CDR1 SEHNR, CDR2 FQNEAQ (reference sequence). The CDR3 DNA follows: TGTGCCAGCAGCTTAGCGAGACAGGGAACCGGGGAGCTGTTTTTT. Encoded protein: CASSLARQGTGELFF.

The chain is built from TRBV29-1 and TRBJ1-1; D is undetermined. The V and J ends lost 4 bases and 1 base respectively, with 10 bases between them. Germline assignment: CDR1 SQVTM and CDR2 ANQGSEA. The length of the CDR3 is 13 residues. CDR3 sequence (DNA): TGCAGCGTTGTTTCCTATCGGAACACTGAAGCTTTCTTT. Translating gives CSVVSYRNTEAFF.